Presented here are 21 T cell receptor beta chains from one specimen sequenced in a study of shared clonotypes between healthy human individuals. Only in-frame clones appear in the TCRdb table, and some are missing; sequencing was by immunoSEQ multiplex PCR. The repertoire includes 2 million to 3 million clones, more than 85% of them detected once, and 0.36% sits in the top ten. Sequenced input: naive CD4+ T cells from PBMCs. Subset meaning: CD45RA+ positively selected. Every receptor here comes from a man between 18 and 29 years old in good health. Some clones in this sample may be carry-over from other donors' samples.

The rearrangement joins TRBV5-1 to TRBJ2-5, with D possibly TRBD1 on 5 matching bases. Germline loops: CDR1 SGHRS, CDR2 YFSETQ. V lost 4 bases and J lost 5, with 12 bases in between. CDR3 length equals 13 residues. The CDR3 DNA follows: TGCGCCAGCAGCGACACAGGATCGGAGACCCAGTACTTC. Protein product: CASSDTGSETQYF.

The rearrangement links TRBV5-1 to TRBJ1-2; no clear D gene. The CDR3 covers 18 residues. V dropped 0 bases and J dropped 0 bases, with 18 bases sitting between them. Germline CDR1 reads SGHRS; CDR2 reads YFSETQ. CDR3 DNA: TGCGCCAGCAGCTTGGAGGTGGACTACTATACCTCTAACTATGGCTACACCTTC. Amino acids: CASSLEVDYYTSNYGYTF.

With regard to this clone: In the same sample, other DNA sequences code for this CDR3. The rearrangement uses TRBV29-1 and TRBJ2-1; 10 nucleotides line up with TRBD2. The CDR3 has 14 residues. The V and J ends lost 5 bases and 7 bases, in that order; junction bases with no gene match: 8. Looked up from germline, CDR1 is SQVTM and CDR2 is ANQGSEA. The CDR3 sequence is CSVFGLAGVNEQFF. The CDR3 DNA reads TGCAGCGTTTTCGGGCTAGCGGGAGTGAATGAGCAGTTCTTC.

A single count supports this clone. The genes are TRBV5-1 and TRBJ2-3; D not resolved. Germline loops: CDR1 SGHRS, CDR2 YFSETQ. V dropped 0 bases and J dropped 0 bases, with 11 bases sitting between them. The CDR3 length is 16 residues. CDR3 sequence reads: CASSLVGQLSTDTQYF. In nucleotides, the CDR3 is TGCGCCAGCAGCTTGGTAGGCCAGCTCAGCACAGATACGCAGTATTTT.

CDR3 sequence: CSVARRQATEAFF. The CDR3 DNA reads as TGCAGCGTTGCGCGGAGGCAAGCCACTGAAGCTTTCTTT. V gene TRBV29-1 combines with J gene TRBJ1-1; D gene ambiguous. The germline gives CDR1 SQVTM, CDR2 ANQGSEA. The CDR3 has 13 residues. Between the trimmed V and J ends, which lost 4 bases and 4 bases, there was a span of 13 bases.

The chain links TRBV5-5 to TRBJ1-2; 9 bases line up with TRBD1. Trimming at V came to 1 base and at J to 7 bases, leaving 20 bases not matched to a gene. Germline-derived CDR1 and CDR2 are SGHKS and YYEKEE (reference sequence). This CDR3 region has 19 residues. CDR3 protein: CASSLLGTGQGRFFGGYTF. CDR3 sequence (DNA): TGTGCCAGCAGCTTGTTAGGCACGGGACAGGGACGGTTCTTTGGTGGCTACACCTTC.

The chain uses TRBV19 and TRBJ2-7, with D tentatively TRBD1 or TRBD2 (5 bases each). V gave up 5 bases and J gave up 3 bases, with 8 bases separating them. Germline CDR1 LNHDA, CDR2 SQIVND (reference sequence). The CDR3 totals 12 residues. As DNA, the CDR3 is TGTGCCAGTAGTGCAGGGAGCTACGAGCAGTACTTC. It translates to CASSAGSYEQYF. Full variable domain (missing parts from reference TRBV19 and TRBJ2-7): DGGITQSPKYLFRKEGQNVTLSCEQNLNHDAMYWYRQDPGQGLRLIYYSQIVNDFQKGDIAEGYSVSREKKESFPLTVTSAQKNPTAFYLCASSAGSYEQYFGPGTRLTVT.

The gene calls are TRBV4-2 and TRBJ1-3, with 9 bases fitting TRBD1. Germline V gene lookup returns CDR1 LGHNA and CDR2 YNFKEQ. Losses at the gene ends were 6 bases for V and 0 bases for J; bases not matched to a gene: 15. The CDR3 is made up of 19 amino acids. CDR3 residues: CASSTGTGTTLISGNTIYF. CDR3 DNA sequence: TGTGCCAGCAGTACCGGGACAGGGACCACACTGATCTCTGGAAACACCATATATTTT.

The chain carries TRBV7-2 and TRBJ2-7; 8 nucleotides line up with TRBD1. Germline V gives CDR1 SGHTA, CDR2 FQGNSA. The CDR3 is 16 residues long. With 5 bases clipped from V and 1 base from J, the junction kept 10 bases outside the gene matches. CDR3 region: CASSRKTGDWSYEQYF. The CDR3, as DNA: TGTGCCAGCAGCCGTAAGACAGGGGACTGGTCCTACGAGCAGTACTTC.

This clone was seen just once. The chain couples TRBV10-3 to TRBJ1-2, with D perhaps TRBD1 (5 bases). Trimming took 3 bases from V and 5 from J, leaving 10 bases between them. Germline assignment: CDR1 ENHRY and CDR2 SYGVKD. The CDR3 totals 13 residues. CDR3 sequence: CAISDGGTYGYTF. The DNA for the CDR3 is TGTGCCATCAGTGACGGGGGTACTTATGGCTACACCTTC.

V gene TRBV18 combines with J gene TRBJ1-1; 7 positions match TRBD1. With 4 bases clipped from V and 4 bases from J, the junction kept 6 bases outside the gene matches. Germline CDR1 and CDR2: KGHSH and LQKENI. CDR3 length: 14 amino acids. CDR3 sequence (DNA): TGTGCCAGCTCACTGTCGACAGGGCCCACTGAAGCTTTCTTT. Translation: CASSLSTGPTEAFF. Supplemented by reference TRBV18 and TRBJ1-1, the full variable domain reads NAGVMQNPRHLVRRRGQEARLRCSPMKGHSHVYWYRQLPEEGLKFMVYLQKENIIDESGMPKERFSAEFPKEGPSILRIQQVVRGDSAAYFCASSLSTGPTEAFFGQGTRLTVV.

This chain links TRBV27 with TRBJ2-3; no clear D gene. This CDR3 is 15 amino acids long. V was pared by 4 bases and J by 1 base, with 12 bases between. The germline V gene has CDR1 MNHEY and CDR2 SMNVEV (reference sequence). The CDR3 DNA follows: TGTGCCAGCAGTTCGGACCAGGTCCGCACAGATACGCAGTATTTT. This gives the protein CASSSDQVRTDTQYF.

About this clone itself: Other nucleotide sequences from this sample produce the same CDR3. The CDR3 loop reads CASSLATGGTEAFF. The DNA for the CDR3 is TGCGCCAGCAGCTTGGCAACAGGGGGCACTGAAGCTTTCTTT. The chain combines TRBV5-1 with TRBJ1-1, with 8 bases identical to TRBD1. The CDR3 length is 14 residues. Germline loops: CDR1 SGHRS, CDR2 YFSETQ. V lost 0 bases, J lost 4 bases, and 2 bases stayed unmatched.

The chain combines TRBV27 with TRBJ2-1, with D unclear. V lost 3 bases to trimming and J lost 3 bases, with 9 bases between them. Germline assignment: CDR1 MNHEY and CDR2 SMNVEV (reference sequence). The CDR3 spans 14 residues. CDR3 amino acids: CASSFAANYNEQFF. In DNA form, the CDR3 reads TGTGCCAGCAGTTTTGCGGCTAACTACAATGAGCAGTTCTTC.

V gene TRBV7-9 combines with J gene TRBJ2-1; D might be TRBD1 (5 bases). Germline V gives CDR1 SEHNR, CDR2 FQNEAQ (reference sequence). V gave up 1 base and J gave up 2 bases, with 6 bases separating them. CDR3 length: 14 amino acids. The CDR3 spells CASSLGQPYNEQFF. The CDR3 DNA reads TGTGCCAGCAGCTTAGGACAGCCCTACAATGAGCAGTTCTTC. Together with reference TRBV7-9 and TRBJ2-1, the CDR3 gives the full variable domain: DTGVSQNPRHKITKRGQNVTFRCDPISEHNRLYWYRQTLGQGPEFLTYFQNEAQLEKSRLLSDRFSAERPKGSFSTLEIQRTEQGDSAMYLCASSLGQPYNEQFFGPGTRLTVL.

The CDR3 sequence is CASSLMENTEAFF. In nucleotides, the CDR3 is TGTGCCAGCAGCTTAATGGAGAACACTGAAGCTTTCTTT. V and J are TRBV7-2 and TRBJ1-1; D is ambiguous. V lost 2 bases and J 1 base, leaving 5 bases between the germline ends. CDR1 SGHTA and CDR2 FQGNSA come from the germline V gene. The CDR3 contains 13 residues. Filled out from reference TRBV7-2 and TRBJ1-1, the complete variable domain reads GAGVSQSPSNKVTEKGKDVELRCDPISGHTALYWYRQSLGQGLEFLIYFQGNSAPDKSGLPSDRFSAERTGGSVSTLTIQRTQQEDSAVYLCASSLMENTEAFFGQGTRLTVV.

The rearrangement links TRBV10-3 to TRBJ2-1, with unresolved D. Trimming cost V 3 bases and J 9 bases, with 12 bases left between them. The CDR3 loop spans 13 amino acids. The germline V gene has CDR1 ENHRY and CDR2 SYGVKD. The DNA for the CDR3 is TGTGCCATCAGTGATGGTATCATCGGTGAGCAGTTCTTC. This sequence encodes CAISDGIIGEQFF.

Here the CDR3 DNA reads TGTGCCAGCAGTACGGACAGGGATTTAGCCAAAAACATTCAGTACTTC. It translates to CASSTDRDLAKNIQYF. The chain combines TRBV5-4 with TRBJ2-4; 8 bases map to TRBD1. Germline trimming cut 5 bases from V and 0 bases from J; bases unmatched to any gene: 7. From germline, CDR1 is SGHNT and CDR2 YYREEE (reference sequence). The CDR3 is made up of 16 amino acids.

This chain uses TRBV27 with TRBJ2-7; D possibly corresponds to TRBD1 (6 bases). The CDR3 has 16 amino acids. The germline CDR1 and CDR2 sequences are MNHEY and SMNVEV (reference sequence). V lost 0 bases to trimming and J lost 4 bases, with 16 bases between them. In DNA form, the CDR3 reads TGTGCCAGCAGTTTATCGATCATTAGCAGGGGTTACGAGCAGTACTTC. This codes for CASSLSIISRGYEQYF.

This sequence joins TRBV11-2 and TRBJ2-1; possibly TRBD2 for D (6 bases). The CDR3 totals 16 residues. Trimming shortened V by 5 bases and J by 4 bases, and 18 bases separated the two germline ends. Germline V gene lookup returns CDR1 SGHAT and CDR2 FQNNGV. CDR3 sequence reads: CASSLSFAGSYNEQFF. The DNA for the CDR3 is TGTGCCAGCAGCCTATCTTTTGCGGGATCATACAATGAGCAGTTCTTC. The full variable domain, completed using reference TRBV11-2 and TRBJ2-1, is EAGVAQSPRYKIIEKRQSVAFWCNPISGHATLYWYQQILGQGPKLLIQFQNNGVVDDSQLPKDRFSAERLKGVDSTLKIQPAKLEDSAVYLCASSLSFAGSYNEQFFGPGTRLTVL.

The CDR3 loop is CASSARTSGGAKEQYF. As DNA, the CDR3 is TGTGCCAGCAGCGCGCGTACTAGCGGAGGGGCGAAGGAGCAGTACTTC. The chain is built from TRBV7-9 and TRBJ2-7, with 8 bases matching TRBD2. CDR3 length equals 16 residues. Germline assignment: CDR1 SEHNR and CDR2 FQNEAQ (reference sequence). Trimming at V came to 5 bases and at J to 7 bases, leaving 16 bases not matched to a gene.